This paragraph reports one TCR beta chain. Its antigen is as yet unknown. This CDR3 spans 15 amino acids. Germline values: CDR1 SEHNR, CDR2 FQNEAQ (reference sequence). With V trimmed by 2 bases and J by 7 bases, 7 bases remained unmatched. Here immunoSEQ multiplex PCR was the method, and the copy in TCRdb shows in-frame clones only, minus some. The sample comprises around 1.1 million clones, around 77% of which are singletons, and 0.89% rests with the top ten. This entry comes from a study of shared clonotypes between healthy human individuals. General study findings and limits: Generation probabilities were higher for clonotypes shared across all four sorted-subset donors than for unshared ones.

This sequence was found in a man aged 18-30 years in good health. Some clones in this sample may be carry-over from other donors' samples. The sequencing sample was made of memory CD4+ T cells from PBMCs. Subset defined: CD45RA-negative fraction. The chain links TRBV7-9 to TRBJ2-1, with 8 bases identical to TRBD2. In DNA, the CDR3 is TGTGCCAGCAGCTTAAACGGGAGGGCCTGGAATGAGCAGTTCTTC. It translates to CASSLNGRAWNEQFF.